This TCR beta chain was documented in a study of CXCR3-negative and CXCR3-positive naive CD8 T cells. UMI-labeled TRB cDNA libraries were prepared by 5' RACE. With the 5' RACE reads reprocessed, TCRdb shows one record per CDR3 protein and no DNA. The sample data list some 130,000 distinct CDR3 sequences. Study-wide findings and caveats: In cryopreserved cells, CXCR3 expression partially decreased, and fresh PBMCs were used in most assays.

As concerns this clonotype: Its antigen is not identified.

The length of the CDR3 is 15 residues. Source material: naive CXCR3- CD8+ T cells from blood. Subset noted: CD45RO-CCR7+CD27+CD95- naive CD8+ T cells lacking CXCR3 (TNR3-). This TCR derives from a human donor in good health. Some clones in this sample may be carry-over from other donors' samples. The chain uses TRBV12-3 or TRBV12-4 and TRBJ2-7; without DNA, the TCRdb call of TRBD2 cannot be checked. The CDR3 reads CASSPDTSPSYEQYF.